The 24 T cell receptor beta chains presented below share a single source sample, sequenced in a study of T-cell reconstitution after alpha-beta-depleted transplantation in children. It was with unique molecular identifiers that the TCRbeta library was prepared. TCRdb passed the PCR reads through MiXCR, listing each CDR3 protein once. The table lists under 850,000 distinct CDR3 sequences, about an eighth of them singletons. Specimen: PBMCs, collected before TCRalphabeta/CD19-depleted stem cell transplant. Every receptor here comes from a girl aged 2-10 years with congenital amegakaryocytic thrombocytopenia, due to receive a stem cell transplant.

This clonotype was counted between two and nine times. The V call is TRBV29-1, the J call TRBJ1-2; D gene uncertain. Germline CDR1 and CDR2: SQVTM and ANQGSEA. Between the trimmed V and J ends, which lost 6 bases and 8 bases, there was a span of 13 bases. The CDR3 is 11 amino acids. The CDR3 sequence: CSVALTWGYTF. CDR3 nucleotide sequence: TGCAGCGTAGCCCTAACATGGGGCTACACCTTC.

This clonotype came up a few times. This chain uses TRBV7-8 with TRBJ2-3, with 8 bases fitting TRBD2. The germline V gene has CDR1 SGHVS and CDR2 FQNEAQ. This CDR3 has 19 residues. V shed 6 bases, J shed 3 bases, and the junction held 20 bases outside the gene matches. CDR3 DNA sequence: TGTGCCAGCAGTCACCGGGGGGGTAGCGGGTTCGGATTGACAGATACGCAGTATTTT. Residues: CASSHRGGSGFGLTDTQYF.

The gene calls are TRBV9 and TRBJ2-1, with D maybe TRBD2 (6 bases). The CDR3 covers 15 residues. V lost 0 bases and J lost 1, with 8 bases in between. The germline V gene encodes CDR1 SGDLS and CDR2 YYNGEE. Here the CDR3 DNA reads TGTGCCAGCAGCGTAGGGGAGGTGTCCTACAATGAGCAGTTCTTC. Encoded protein: CASSVGEVSYNEQFF. Drawing the rest from reference TRBV9 and TRBJ2-1, the complete variable domain is DSGVTQTPKHLITATGQRVTLRCSPRSGDLSVYWYQQSLDQGLQFLIQYYNGEERAKGNILERFSAQQFPDLHSELNLSSLELGDSALYFCASSVGEVSYNEQFFGPGTRLTVL.

The table lists this clonotype with a few counts. V is TRBV12-3 or TRBV12-4 and J is TRBJ2-2, with D possibly TRBD1 on 5 matching bases. The CDR3 totals 16 residues. The ends were cut back, 6 bases at V and 3 bases at J, with 17 bases in the middle. Written as DNA, the CDR3 is TGTGCCAGCAGATCCTACAGGAAAGGGGACACCGGGGAGCTGTTTTTT. Translated: CASRSYRKGDTGELFF.

This clonotype was counted at least ten times. The genes are TRBV5-1 and TRBJ2-1; D call uncertain. This CDR3 comprises 15 residues. Germline V gene data show CDR1 as SGHRS and CDR2 as YFSETQ. V shed 1 base and J shed 5 bases, with 13 bases lying between them. CDR3 nucleotide sequence: TGCGCCAGCAGCTTGATTTGGTTTAGTCACAATGAGCAGTTCTTC. This translates into CASSLIWFSHNEQFF. Full variable domain (missing parts from reference TRBV5-1 and TRBJ2-1): KAGVTQTPRYLIKTRGQQVTLSCSPISGHRSVSWYQQTPGQGLQFLFEYFSETQRNKGNFPGRFSGRQFSNSRSEMNVSTLELGDSALYLCASSLIWFSHNEQFFGPGTRLTVL.

This clonotype was detected only a few times. This sequence joins TRBV12-3 or TRBV12-4 and TRBJ2-3; possible D gene TRBD1, 6 bases. Trimming left V 6 bases short and J 1 base short, with 14 bases between. The CDR3 sequence is 15 residues long. In nucleotides, the CDR3 is TGTGCCAGCAGCCAAAACTCAGGGGGCACAGATACGCAGTATTTT. Its protein product is CASSQNSGGTDTQYF.

The chain is built from TRBV27 and TRBJ2-7, with TRBD2 identical over 12 bases. V shed 3 bases and J 5 bases; nucleotides not matched to a gene: 5. Germline lookup yields CDR1 MNHEY and CDR2 SMNVEV (reference sequence). The CDR3 contains 15 residues. Here the CDR3 reads CASSFGLAGTHEQYF. The CDR3 DNA reads TGTGCCAGCAGTTTCGGACTAGCGGGAACTCACGAGCAGTACTTC.

Only a few counts were recorded for this clonotype. The chain is built from TRBV6-5 and TRBJ2-1; 10 nucleotides line up with TRBD1. CDR1 and CDR2 from the germline V gene are MNHEY and SVGAGI. There are 16 residues in the CDR3. The V gene end was trimmed by 0 bases and the J gene end by 5 bases; junction bases not matched to a gene: 4. The CDR3 DNA sequence: TGTGCCAGCAGTTACTCGATAGGGACAGGGGACAATGAGCAGTTCTTC. Its protein product is CASSYSIGTGDNEQFF.

This clonotype showed up many times. The V call is TRBV5-1, the J call TRBJ1-1; TRBD1 is a possible D gene (6 bases). Looked up from germline, CDR1 is SGHRS and CDR2 is YFSETQ. Between the trimmed V and J ends, which lost 4 bases and 3 bases, there was a span of 16 bases. This CDR3 is 15 amino acids long. The DNA for the CDR3 is TGCGCCAGCAGCCTGTTAGGACAGTTCGACACTGAAGCTTTCTTT. Its protein is CASSLLGQFDTEAFF.

The rearrangement links TRBV20-1 to TRBJ2-1, with D unclear. CDR1 and CDR2 from the germline V gene are DFQATT and SNEGSKA (reference sequence). Trimming removed 6 bases at V and 6 bases at J, with 12 bases between. The CDR3 has 12 residues. CDR3 region: CSAPFPPNEQFF. In DNA form, the CDR3 reads TGCAGTGCCCCGTTCCCCCCCAATGAGCAGTTCTTC.

This clonotype was detected ten times or more. The chain recombines TRBV2 with TRBJ2-1, with TRBD2 as a possible D gene (5 bases). V was cut by 6 bases and J by 5 bases, with 11 bases left in between. Per germline, CDR1 SNHLY and CDR2 FYNNEI. The CDR3 runs to 13 residues. Written as DNA, the CDR3 is TGTGCCAGCAGGGAGGTAGGGAACAATGAGCAGTTCTTC. Protein sequence: CASREVGNNEQFF.

This clonotype has only a few counts. The rearrangement links TRBV7-6 to TRBJ2-5; 13 nucleotides align to TRBD2. CDR3 size: 16 residues. The germline V gene has CDR1 SGHVS and CDR2 FNYEAQ. Trimming at V came to 5 bases and at J to 3 bases, leaving 6 bases not matched to a gene. The DNA of the CDR3 is TGTGCCAGCAGCATAACCGGGACTAGCGGGAAAGAGACCCAGTACTTC. Amino acid sequence: CASSITGTSGKETQYF.

There are a few counts of this clonotype. V gene TRBV5-1 combines with J gene TRBJ2-5; D unresolved. The CDR3 has 14 amino acids. V lost 3 bases, J lost 4 bases, and 13 bases lay in between. The V gene's germline CDR1 is SGHRS and CDR2 YFSETQ. CDR3 coding DNA: TGCGCCAGCAGCTGGCTCCCCCGGACAGAGACCCAGTACTTC. Protein sequence: CASSWLPRTETQYF. Combining the CDR3 with reference TRBV5-1 and TRBJ2-5 gives the whole variable domain KAGVTQTPRYLIKTRGQQVTLSCSPISGHRSVSWYQQTPGQGLQFLFEYFSETQRNKGNFPGRFSGRQFSNSRSEMNVSTLELGDSALYLCASSWLPRTETQYFGPGTRLLVL.

This clonotype was observed at least ten times. CDR3 coding DNA: TGCAGTGCTAGGAAGGCAGCCTACACAGATACGCAGTATTTT. Protein product: CSARKAAYTDTQYF. The V gene is TRBV20-1, the J gene TRBJ2-3; unclear D gene. V was cut by 3 bases and J by 2 bases, with 12 bases left in between. Germline V CDR1 and CDR2: DFQATT, SNEGSKA (reference sequence). The CDR3 loop spans 14 amino acids.

This clonotype was recorded at least ten times. This chain links TRBV12-3 or TRBV12-4 with TRBJ2-1, with TRBD1 matching 8 bases. V lost 5 bases to trimming and J lost 7 bases; unmatched junction nucleotides: 13. The CDR3 spans 16 residues. The CDR3 reads CASSPDPGQGPNEQFF. The CDR3 region has the DNA TGTGCCAGCAGTCCCGACCCCGGACAGGGACCGAATGAGCAGTTCTTC.

This clonotype was observed a few times. V is TRBV2 and J is TRBJ2-7; possibly TRBD1 for D (5 bases). The germline gives CDR1 SNHLY, CDR2 FYNNEI. V was cut by 7 bases and J by 5 bases, with 24 bases left in between. The CDR3 spans 16 residues. This CDR3 reads CASIFRSGQGDDEQYF. For the CDR3, the DNA is TGTGCCAGCATTTTCCGTTCTGGCCAGGGCGACGACGAGCAGTACTTC.

The rearrangement links TRBV5-1 to TRBJ1-6, with D unresolved. The CDR3 sequence is 16 residues long. V lost 0 bases and J 4 bases, leaving 11 bases between the germline ends. Germline CDR1 is SGHRS and CDR2 is YFSETQ. The CDR3 region is CASSLVGEGYNSPLHF. In nucleotides, the CDR3 is TGCGCCAGCAGCTTGGTTGGCGAAGGTTATAATTCACCCCTCCACTTT.

This clonotype was counted only a few times. V and J are TRBV3-1 and TRBJ2-7; D uncertain. This CDR3 spans 14 amino acids. Germline values: CDR1 LGHDT, CDR2 YNNKEL (reference sequence). V lost 4 bases, J lost 4 bases, and 14 bases lay in between. Here the CDR3 DNA reads TGTGCCAGCAGCCCAGTGGAGTCCTCTTACGAGCAGTACTTC. Amino acids: CASSPVESSYEQYF.

This clonotype was seen repeatedly, ten times or more. The chain joins TRBV20-1 to TRBJ2-1; 8 bases are a match to TRBD2. CDR1 is DFQATT and CDR2 is SNEGSKA in the germline V gene (reference sequence). CDR3 length equals 11 residues. Germline trimming cut 3 bases from V and 15 bases from J; bases unmatched to any gene: 7. The CDR3 bases are TGCAGTGCTAGTTCTCGGGGACTAGGGTTCTTC. Amino acids: CSASSRGLGFF.

This sequence joins TRBV5-1 and TRBJ2-1, with a tentative D call TRBD2 (6 bases). Germline CDR1 and CDR2: SGHRS and YFSETQ. V was shortened by 0 bases and J by 10 bases, with 14 bases between the two germline ends. The CDR3 covers 14 residues. As DNA, the CDR3 is TGCGCCAGCAGCTTGGACGTGGGCGGGGAGGAGCAGTTCTTC. Its translation: CASSLDVGGEEQFF.

This clonotype was recorded a few times. The V gene is TRBV18, the J gene TRBJ2-4; TRBD2 aligns across 11 bases. Trimming took 5 bases from V and 4 from J; bases not matched to a gene: 4. CDR1 is KGHSH and CDR2 is LQKENI in the germline V gene. The CDR3 is made up of 15 amino acids. The CDR3 DNA reads as TGTGCCAGCTCATCAAGGACTAGCGGGAAAAACATTCAGTACTTC. Translation: CASSSRTSGKNIQYF.

J is TRBJ2-5 and V is TRBV5-1; D unresolved. Germline V gene data show CDR1 as SGHRS and CDR2 as YFSETQ. The CDR3 is 16 amino acids. The germline V and J ends were trimmed by 3 bases and 5 bases, with 20 bases remaining between them. The CDR3: CASSSARQSRPETQYF. As DNA, the CDR3 is TGCGCCAGCAGCTCGGCCCGACAATCCAGGCCGGAGACCCAGTACTTC. Using reference TRBV5-1 and TRBJ2-5 for the parts outside the CDR3, the full variable domain is KAGVTQTPRYLIKTRGQQVTLSCSPISGHRSVSWYQQTPGQGLQFLFEYFSETQRNKGNFPGRFSGRQFSNSRSEMNVSTLELGDSALYLCASSSARQSRPETQYFGPGTRLLVL.

This clonotype appeared many times. The chain combines TRBV4-2 with TRBJ2-1, with 8 bases identical to TRBD2. Germline loops: CDR1 LGHNA, CDR2 YNFKEQ. The CDR3 has 15 residues. V trimming: 5 bases; J trimming: 2 bases; junction bases outside the gene matches: 5. The CDR3 DNA is TGTGCCAGCAGCACCCAGCGGGAGCCCTACAATGAGCAGTTCTTC. Translated, it gives CASSTQREPYNEQFF.

Many counts were recorded for this clonotype. This chain joins TRBV6-5 and TRBJ1-5; D unclear. The CDR3 extends over 14 amino acids. Germline V gene lookup returns CDR1 MNHEY and CDR2 SVGAGI. V lost 2 bases and J lost 2, with 7 bases in between. CDR3 DNA sequence: TGTGCCAGCAGTTACAGGGAGGGCAATCAGCCCCAGCATTTT. It is translated as CASSYREGNQPQHF.